This TCR beta chain originates from a study of beta chain features in type 1 diabetes. Across the whole study: Patients shared similar age, gender and cell yields with healthy donors. Overall study results and limits: A potential influence of HLA type upon TCRB rearrangement remained unresolved herein. Type 1 diabetes patients had TCRB CDR3s that were shorter (moderately but significantly so) in all four CD4+ subsets.

The isolated RNA, all of it, was reverse transcribed, so expressed TCRB transcripts were what got sequenced. Sequenced by immunoSEQ multiplex PCR; TCRdb stores in-frame clones only, minus some. The sample carries some 190,000 clones, approximately 8.1% recorded once. CDR3 length equals 12 residues. V lost 7 bases and J lost 6; bases outside the gene matches: 6. Germline V gives CDR1 ENHRY, CDR2 SYGVKD. The table lists this clone with a few counts. Its specificity is unknown. This clonotype originated in a middle-aged woman with type 1 diabetes. The V and J genes are TRBV10-3 and TRBJ2-7, with 7 bases aligning to TRBD2. Sequencing was carried out using central memory CD4+ T cells from blood. CDR3 DNA: TGTGCCATCACCTCGGGGGAGGGCGAGCAGTACTTC. Its translation is CAITSGEGEQYF.